Below, 25 T cell receptor beta chains from the same sample are listed, as sequenced in a study of blood T cell repertoires in COVID-19. Only in-frame clones appear in the TCRdb table, and some are missing; sequencing was by immunoSEQ multiplex PCR. The repertoire consists of 30,000 to 45,000 clones, with approximately 80% occurring once and the leading ten covering around 17%. The material sequenced was peripheral blood. Source of these receptors: a man aged 65-85 years with acute or convalescent COVID-19.

The gene calls are TRBV28 and TRBJ2-5; perhaps TRBD2 as D (5 bases). The germline V gene has CDR1 MDHEN and CDR2 SYDVKM. The germline V and J ends were trimmed by 3 bases and 5 bases, with 13 bases remaining between them. This CDR3 is built from 14 residues. The CDR3 DNA reads TGTGCCAGCAGTTTCGGTCTTAGCGATGAGACCCAGTACTTC. Amino acids: CASSFGLSDETQYF.

This clone has a handful of counts. V and J are TRBV7-2 and TRBJ1-6; D may be TRBD1 (6 bases). This CDR3 spans 13 amino acids. Trimming stripped 7 bases from V and 7 bases from J, with 11 bases between. Germline V gene sequence: CDR1 SGHTA, CDR2 FQGNSA. This chain's CDR3 is CASNREGNSPLHF. The CDR3, as DNA: TGTGCCAGCAACAGGGAAGGGAATTCACCCCTCCACTTT.

The chain employs TRBV19 and TRBJ1-4; possible D gene TRBD1, 6 bases. Germline CDR1 LNHDA, CDR2 SQIVND (reference sequence). The length of the CDR3 is 16 residues. Trimming took 5 bases from V and 0 from J, leaving 13 bases between them. The CDR3 loop is CASSGQPKATNEKLFF. CDR3 coding DNA: TGTGCCAGTAGTGGACAGCCTAAAGCAACTAATGAAAAACTGTTTTTT.

The gene calls are TRBV10-3 and TRBJ2-7; 10 bases match TRBD2. Germline CDR1 ENHRY, CDR2 SYGVKD. This CDR3 has 15 residues. Germline trimming cut 6 bases from V and 0 bases from J; bases unmatched to any gene: 5. The CDR3 coding sequence is TGTGCCATCAGAGCCGGGACTAGCGACTCCTACGAGCAGTACTTC. Translation gives CAIRAGTSDSYEQYF.

The rearrangement links TRBV6-5 to TRBJ2-3; D may be TRBD2 (6 bases). Per germline, CDR1 MNHEY and CDR2 SVGAGI. The CDR3 sequence is 15 residues long. V dropped 0 bases and J dropped 6 bases, with 13 bases sitting between them. This CDR3 is CASSYSLARMDTQYF. CDR3 nucleotide sequence: TGTGCCAGCAGTTACTCGCTAGCGAGAATGGATACGCAGTATTTT.

The CDR3 loop is CASTATGGTNEKLFF. The CDR3 DNA reads TGTGCCAGTACCGCAACAGGGGGGACTAATGAAAAACTGTTTTTT. The chain uses TRBV19 and TRBJ1-4, with 8 nucleotides matching TRBD1. The CDR3 covers 15 residues. V gave up 7 bases and J gave up 2 bases; unmatched junction bases: 6. Germline lookup yields CDR1 LNHDA and CDR2 SQIVND (reference sequence).

This chain joins TRBV7-8 and TRBJ2-5; 11 bases match TRBD2. This CDR3 has 17 residues. The trim removed 5 bases at V and 5 bases at J, leaving 13 bases unmatched. CDR1 is SGHVS, CDR2 FQNEAQ, per germline. CDR3 DNA: TGTGCCAGCAGCCTTGTCCCCCTCACTAGCGGGAGCGAGACCCAGTACTTC. Translating gives CASSLVPLTSGSETQYF.

This clone showed up just once. The chain combines TRBV25-1 with TRBJ2-5, with 8 nucleotides matching TRBD2. CDR3 length: 17 amino acids. The V gene's germline CDR1 is MGHDK and CDR2 SYGVNS. V lost 3 bases and J lost 3; bases outside the gene matches: 12. Written as DNA, the CDR3 is TGTGCCAGCAGTGATCCTTTCGTTGGTAGCGGGGAAGAGACCCAGTACTTC. Its protein is CASSDPFVGSGEETQYF.

This clone came up a few times. The CDR3 loop reads CATSRETGGNTIYF. CDR3 in DNA: TGTGCCACCAGCAGAGAAACAGGAGGAAACACCATATATTTT. The J gene is TRBJ1-3, the V gene TRBV15; tentatively, D is TRBD1 (5 bases). V shed 0 bases and J shed 4 bases, with 7 bases lying between them. Germline CDR1 and CDR2: LNHNV and YYDKDF (reference sequence). This CDR3 contains 14 residues.

The V gene is TRBV30, the J gene TRBJ1-1, with 10 bases that match TRBD1. CDR3 length: 13 amino acids. Germline CDR1 and CDR2: GTSNPN and SVGIG (reference sequence). Trimming cost V 4 bases and J 4 bases; bases outside gene matches: 3. The CDR3 DNA follows: TGTGCCTGGACCCGGGACAGGGGCACTGAAGCTTTCTTT. It encodes CAWTRDRGTEAFF. Together with reference TRBV30 and TRBJ1-1, the CDR3 gives the full variable domain: SQTIHQWPATLVQPVGSPLSLECTVEGTSNPNLYWYRQAAGRGLQLLFYSVGIGQISSEVPQNLSASRPQDRQFILSSKKLLLSDSGFYLCAWTRDRGTEAFFGQGTRLTVV.

The chain combines TRBV9 with TRBJ2-1; 9 bases map to TRBD1. The V and J ends lost 0 bases and 6 bases, in that order; junction bases with no gene match: 7. The CDR3 spans 16 residues. The germline gives CDR1 SGDLS, CDR2 YYNGEE. The CDR3 region is CASSVEPGQGSNEQFF. The CDR3 DNA is TGTGCCAGCAGCGTAGAGCCGGGACAGGGCAGCAATGAGCAGTTCTTC.

The J gene is TRBJ2-7, the V gene TRBV30; D may be TRBD2 (5 bases). Germline V gives CDR1 GTSNPN, CDR2 SVGIG (reference sequence). The CDR3 runs to 15 residues. Trimming removed 2 bases at V and 7 bases at J, with 21 bases between. CDR3 residues: CAWSSPGTHPSEQYF. The CDR3 nucleotides are TGTGCCTGGAGTTCGCCGGGAACCCATCCGAGTGAGCAGTACTTC.

This clone was recorded only once. V is TRBV7-2 and J is TRBJ1-2; D remains ambiguous. The CDR3 sequence is 16 residues long. V dropped 2 bases and J dropped 2 bases, with 15 bases sitting between them. Germline CDR1 is SGHTA and CDR2 is FQGNSA. The CDR3: CASSLKVPTQNYGYTF. CDR3 nucleotide sequence: TGTGCCAGCAGCTTAAAGGTACCGACACAGAACTATGGCTACACCTTC.

The chain employs TRBV6-4 and TRBJ1-5; D might be TRBD1 (5 bases). Germline V gene data show CDR1 as MRHNA and CDR2 as SNTAGT. The CDR3 extends over 17 amino acids. V lost 0 bases to trimming and J lost 1 base, with 13 bases between them. The CDR3 here is CASSDSIRGRSNQPQHF. The CDR3 nucleotides read TGTGCCAGCAGTGACTCGATACGGGGGAGAAGCAATCAGCCCCAGCATTTT.

This clone was detected only a few times. The rearrangement links TRBV6-2 or TRBV6-3 to TRBJ2-5, with TRBD1 as a possible D gene (6 bases). V was clipped by 2 bases and J by 4 bases, with 11 bases between them. This CDR3 is 14 amino acids long. Germline loops: CDR1 MNHEY, CDR2 SVGEGT. CDR3 amino acids: CASSYGTQAETQYF. The DNA for the CDR3 is TGTGCCAGCAGTTACGGGACACAGGCAGAGACCCAGTACTTC.

This rearrangement joins TRBV5-5 to TRBJ2-2; D perhaps matches TRBD1 (5 bases). V was shortened by 3 bases and J by 7 bases, with 7 bases between the two germline ends. CDR1 is SGHKS and CDR2 is YYEKEE in the germline V gene (reference sequence). This CDR3 spans 12 amino acids. The CDR3 sequence is CASSSRVGELFF. The CDR3 DNA reads as TGTGCCAGCAGCTCCAGGGTCGGGGAGCTGTTTTTT.

The chain couples TRBV20-1 to TRBJ2-1, with a tentative D call TRBD2 (6 bases). CDR3 length: 11 residues. Germline V gene data show CDR1 as DFQATT and CDR2 as SNEGSKA (reference sequence). Trimming cost V 7 bases and J 8 bases, with 12 bases left between them. The CDR3 DNA sequence: TGCAGTGTACAGCGGGTCCATGAGCAGTTCTTC. Encoded protein: CSVQRVHEQFF.

The V and J genes are TRBV7-8 and TRBJ1-1; D uncertain. The V end lost 1 base, the J end lost 1 base, and 7 bases lay between the germline ends. CDR3 length: 14 residues. The germline gives CDR1 SGHVS, CDR2 FQNEAQ. In DNA form, the CDR3 reads TGTGCCAGCAGCTTAGTCGGGAGGAACACTGAAGCTTTCTTT. Translation gives CASSLVGRNTEAFF.

This clone was picked up a small number of times. J is TRBJ2-7 and V is TRBV9, with 7 bases aligning to TRBD2. This CDR3 is 14 amino acids long. V shed 0 bases, J shed 4 bases, and the junction held 4 bases outside the gene matches. Germline assignment: CDR1 SGDLS and CDR2 YYNGEE. CDR3 in amino acids: CASSVVAGGYEQYF. CDR3 coding DNA: TGTGCCAGCAGCGTAGTAGCGGGTGGTTACGAGCAGTACTTC.

The chain employs TRBV19 and TRBJ1-2; TRBD1 matches 9 bases. The CDR3 has 14 residues. Germline V gives CDR1 LNHDA, CDR2 SQIVND (reference sequence). The trim removed 5 bases at V and 5 bases at J, leaving 6 bases unmatched. The CDR3 loop is CASSVDRGLYGYTF. The CDR3 region has the DNA TGTGCCAGTAGTGTCGACAGGGGGTTGTATGGCTACACCTTC. The variable domain in full, completed from reference TRBV19 and TRBJ1-2, reads DGGITQSPKYLFRKEGQNVTLSCEQNLNHDAMYWYRQDPGQGLRLIYYSQIVNDFQKGDIAEGYSVSREKKESFPLTVTSAQKNPTAFYLCASSVDRGLYGYTFGSGTRLTVV.

The chain couples TRBV4-1 to TRBJ1-5; weak D call: TRBD1 (5 bases). The CDR3 runs to 16 residues. Trimming pared 1 base from V and 7 bases from J, leaving 17 bases between. Germline V CDR1 and CDR2: MGHRA, YSYEKL. CDR3 sequence (DNA): TGCGCCAGCAGCCAAGTAAATCTGGTGGGGGGACAGCCCCAGCATTTT. Protein: CASSQVNLVGGQPQHF.

This chain connects TRBV5-1 to TRBJ1-2; maybe TRBD1 (5 bases). The CDR3 sequence is 15 residues long. Germline V gene data show CDR1 as SGHRS and CDR2 as YFSETQ. Trimming took off 0 bases at V and 6 bases at J, with 15 bases between the two ends. CDR3: CASSLAGGLSDGYTF. Written as DNA, the CDR3 is TGCGCCAGCAGCTTGGCCGGGGGACTATCGGATGGCTACACCTTC.

This chain uses TRBV10-3 with TRBJ2-1, with TRBD2 identical over 9 bases. This CDR3 has 11 residues. CDR1 is ENHRY and CDR2 is SYGVKD in the germline V gene. V dropped 8 bases and J dropped 10; count of bases not matched to a gene: 3. CDR3 residues: CAIGSGGEQFF. CDR3 sequence (DNA): TGTGCCATCGGCAGCGGGGGGGAGCAGTTCTTC.

The chain recombines TRBV5-1 with TRBJ2-3, with 7 bases fitting TRBD2. Germline assignment: CDR1 SGHRS and CDR2 YFSETQ. The CDR3 is 14 amino acids. With V trimmed by 5 bases and J by 3 bases, 6 bases remained unmatched. The CDR3 bases are TGCGCCAGCAGTAATAGCGGGTCTACAGATACGCAGTATTTT. This sequence encodes CASSNSGSTDTQYF.

The V and J genes are TRBV4-1 and TRBJ1-5; weak D call: TRBD1 (6 bases). Trimming shortened V by 1 base and J by 7 bases, and 14 bases separated the two germline ends. Germline V lookup: CDR1 MGHRA, CDR2 YSYEKL. The CDR3 extends over 15 amino acids. The DNA of the CDR3 is TGCGCCAGCAGCCAAGGGCCGACAGGTCGCCAGCCCCAGCATTTT. It is translated as CASSQGPTGRQPQHF.